A single sample is the source of the 21 T cell receptor beta chains below, sequenced in a study of blood T cells in healthy people across ages. Primed by a sample-barcoded 5' primer and a J-beta primer mix, a second PCR proceeded for 7 to 11 cycles. TCRdb re-derived calls from the 5' RACE reads in MiXCR, one entry per CDR3 protein. The repertoire consists of around 800,000 distinct CDR3 sequences, with about 59% occurring once and the leading ten covering approximately 30%. Sequencing was performed on blood. The receptors here all came from a man aged 25-45 years in good health.

V and J are TRBV20-1 and TRBJ2-5, with D perhaps matching TRBD1 (6 bases). The J call may be mistaken, given a closer DNA end match to TRBJ2-7. Germline assignment: CDR1 DFQATT and CDR2 SNEGSKA (reference sequence). This CDR3 has 14 amino acids. DNA for the CDR3: TGCAGTGCGGCAGGGGCTACCCTAGGGCGCGAGCAGTACTTC. It specifies CSAAGATLGREQYF.

This rearrangement joins TRBV6-6 to TRBJ2-3, with D perhaps being TRBD1 or TRBD2 (5 bases each). CDR1 is MNHNY, CDR2 SVGAGI, per germline (reference sequence). Trimming removed 6 bases at V and 2 bases at J, with 12 bases between. The CDR3 loop spans 14 amino acids. The CDR3, as DNA: TGTGCCAGCAGCCTGAGGGGCCTCACAGATACGCAGTATTTT. Translating gives CASSLRGLTDTQYF.

The chain links TRBV7-9 to TRBJ2-7, with TRBD1 matching over 10 bases. V dropped 4 bases and J dropped 7; count of bases not matched to a gene: 19. The CDR3 runs to 18 residues. Germline V gives CDR1 SEHNR, CDR2 FQNEAQ (reference sequence). The CDR3 sequence: CASSSLGTGEIKPGEQYF. CDR3 nucleotides: TGTGCCAGCAGCTCCCTCGGGACAGGGGAGATCAAGCCAGGAGAGCAGTACTTC.

This clonotype was picked up a small number of times. The rearrangement joins TRBV7-2 to TRBJ2-5, with D maybe TRBD1 (5 bases). In germline, CDR1 is SGHTA, CDR2 FQGNSA. CDR3 length equals 15 residues. The ends were cut back, 1 base at V and 5 bases at J, with 14 bases in the middle. The CDR3 bases are TGTGCCAGCAGCTTAGGGGGCCGAAAAGTGGAGACCCAGTACTTC. Protein: CASSLGGRKVETQYF.

The J gene is TRBJ1-5, the V gene TRBV7-9; no definite D call. This CDR3 has 14 amino acids. V was shortened by 3 bases and J by 2 bases, with 8 bases between the two germline ends. Germline V gene data show CDR1 as SEHNR and CDR2 as FQNEAQ (reference sequence). CDR3 in DNA: TGTGCCAGCAGCTTCGACTTTGGCAATCAGCCCCAGCATTTT. This gives the protein CASSFDFGNQPQHF.

V gene TRBV20-1 combines with J gene TRBJ2-3; 8 bases match TRBD2. Germline CDR1 and CDR2: DFQATT and SNEGSKA (reference sequence). This CDR3 contains 15 residues. Unmatched junction bases numbered 2, after V lost 0 bases and J lost 0 bases. DNA for the CDR3: TGCAGTGCTAGAGATAGCGGGGTTAGCACAGATACGCAGTATTTT. Protein sequence: CSARDSGVSTDTQYF.

The V gene is TRBV28, the J gene TRBJ2-5; D is ambiguous. Trimming removed 7 bases from V and 2 bases from J, with 5 bases in between. Per germline, CDR1 MDHEN and CDR2 SYDVKM. This CDR3 contains 11 residues. CDR3 amino acids: CASNRQETQYF. Here the CDR3 DNA reads TGTGCCAGCAATCGGCAAGAGACCCAGTACTTC.

The chain couples TRBV20-1 to TRBJ2-3; the D call may be TRBD1 or TRBD2 (6 bases each). Trimming removed 6 bases from V and 2 bases from J, with 12 bases in between. This CDR3 contains 13 residues. Per germline, CDR1 DFQATT and CDR2 SNEGSKA (reference sequence). CDR3 coding DNA: TGCAGTGCAGAAGGGGGGACCACAGATACGCAGTATTTT. Encoded protein: CSAEGGTTDTQYF.

This clonotype was detected only a few times. The V call is TRBV20-1, the J call TRBJ2-3; 12 positions agree with TRBD2. CDR1 is DFQATT and CDR2 is SNEGSKA in the germline V gene (reference sequence). The CDR3 runs 16 residues. The V segment lost 2 bases and the J segment 5 bases; nucleotides outside the gene matches: 8. The CDR3: CSARRASGGAVDTQYF. DNA for the CDR3: TGCAGTGCTAGAAGGGCTAGCGGGGGGGCTGTAGATACGCAGTATTTT.

There are a few counts of this clonotype. This sequence joins TRBV4-3 and TRBJ2-1, with 9 bases aligning to TRBD1. The V segment lost 3 bases and the J segment 5 bases; nucleotides outside the gene matches: 5. The germline CDR1 and CDR2 sequences are LGHNA and YSLEER. This CDR3 region has 15 residues. CDR3 in amino acids: CASSHGTGRHNEQFF. The CDR3 region has the DNA TGCGCCAGCAGCCACGGGACAGGGCGACACAATGAGCAGTTCTTC.

The chain joins TRBV20-1 to TRBJ1-5, with 7 bases fitting TRBD1. In germline, CDR1 is DFQATT, CDR2 SNEGSKA (reference sequence). The V and J ends lost 0 bases and 0 bases, in that order; junction bases with no gene match: 17. The CDR3 length is 20 residues. The CDR3 sequence: CSARDPGTDLIRDSNQPQHF. The CDR3 nucleotides read TGCAGTGCTAGAGATCCCGGGACAGACCTGATTCGAGATAGCAATCAGCCCCAGCATTTT.

V and J are TRBV4-3 and TRBJ2-3; 10 positions agree with TRBD2. The germline gives CDR1 LGHNA, CDR2 YSLEER. V was clipped by 4 bases and J by 1 base; unmatched bases: 8. CDR3 length equals 17 residues. The CDR3 is CASSPQPGTSGTDTQYF. Written as DNA, the CDR3 is TGCGCCAGCAGCCCACAACCCGGGACTAGCGGCACAGATACGCAGTATTTT.

J is TRBJ1-1 and V is TRBV10-3, with D unresolved. Germline V gene data show CDR1 as ENHRY and CDR2 as SYGVKD. Trimming removed 6 bases from V and 1 base from J, with 9 bases in between. The CDR3 runs 13 residues. The CDR3 DNA reads as TGTGCCATCAGCGCCCGGACGAACACTGAAGCTTTCTTT. The encoded protein is CAISARTNTEAFF.

CDR3 coding DNA: TGCAGCGTTGGGACAGGGTCCTACAATGAGCAGTTCTTC. Its protein is CSVGTGSYNEQFF. The chain uses TRBV29-1 and TRBJ2-1, with 8 bases identical to TRBD1. Germline values: CDR1 SQVTM, CDR2 ANQGSEA. CDR3 length: 13 amino acids. Trimming took 4 bases from V and 1 from J; bases not matched to a gene: 0.

In nucleotides, the CDR3 is TGCAGCGTTATAAGGGGCGAAGGGAGCGCTGAAGCTTTCTTT. This encodes CSVIRGEGSAEAFF. The chain is built from TRBV29-1 and TRBJ1-1, with D possibly matching TRBD1 (5 bases). CDR3 length: 14 amino acids. Trimming left V 5 bases short and J 6 bases short, with 19 bases between. Germline V gives CDR1 SQVTM, CDR2 ANQGSEA.

The chain has TRBV11-2 and TRBJ2-5; 12 bases are shared with TRBD1. The tail of the sequence fits TRBJ2-7 better, so the J call may be wrong. Germline-derived CDR1 and CDR2 are SGHAT and FQNNGV. The CDR3 totals 15 residues. CDR3 bases: TGTGCCAGCACCCCACCAGGGACAGGGGGCTCCGAGCAGTACTTC. This encodes CASTPPGTGGSEQYF.

DNA of the CDR3: TGTGCCAGCAGTGACCCGACGACGGTCTTGAAAGAGACCCAGTACTTC. Translation gives CASSDPTTVLKETQYF. The chain has TRBV25-1 and TRBJ2-5; the D is unclear. The V gene lost 3 bases and the J gene lost 3 bases, with 17 bases spanning the gap. The CDR3 contains 16 residues. CDR1 is MGHDK, CDR2 SYGVNS, per germline.

This rearrangement joins TRBV7-9 to TRBJ2-3; 10 bases line up with TRBD1. Germline CDR1 reads SEHNR; CDR2 reads FQNEAQ (reference sequence). The CDR3 loop spans 16 amino acids. The V gene end was trimmed by 3 bases and the J gene end by 4 bases; junction bases not matched to a gene: 7. In nucleotides, the CDR3 is TGTGCCAGCAGCTTTCCGGGACAGGGGATCGCAGATACGCAGTATTTT. This gives the protein CASSFPGQGIADTQYF.

CDR3 in DNA: TGCAGCGTTGGGACTAGCGGGGGGTCCACAGATACGCAGTATTTT. It yields the protein CSVGTSGGSTDTQYF. The chain combines TRBV29-1 with TRBJ2-3; 14 nucleotides match TRBD2. The CDR3 has 15 amino acids. V gave up 4 bases and J gave up 2 bases; unmatched junction bases: 2. The germline gives CDR1 SQVTM, CDR2 ANQGSEA.

The rearrangement uses TRBV7-9 and TRBJ2-7, with D tentatively TRBD1 or TRBD2 (5 bases each). Germline CDR1 reads SEHNR; CDR2 reads FQNEAQ (reference sequence). This CDR3 has 14 amino acids. V lost 4 bases and J lost 5, with 15 bases in between. DNA for the CDR3: TGTGCCAGCAGCTCCCCTGCCGGGGACCACGAGCAGTACTTC. It yields the protein CASSSPAGDHEQYF.

The V and J genes are TRBV7-2 and TRBJ2-7; D perhaps matches TRBD2 (6 bases). Trimming pared 5 bases from V and 4 bases from J, leaving 18 bases between. The CDR3 has 15 amino acids. CDR1 is SGHTA, CDR2 FQGNSA, per germline. The CDR3 loop reads CASSPGGFLLYEQYF. In nucleotides, the CDR3 is TGTGCCAGCAGCCCCGGGGGATTCCTCCTATACGAGCAGTACTTC.